This T cell receptor beta chain originates from a study of blood T cells in healthy people across ages (dated by TCRdb to between 2014 and 2017). Describing the broader study: In model experiments, template switching captured about one uniquely barcoded TCR beta cDNA molecule for every two T cells. Using deep sequencing normalized with unique cDNA molecular identifiers, the study measured how TCR beta repertoire diversity changes with age. The donors were divided into four age groups: young (average around 17 years), middle-aged (around 41), aged (approximately 62) and long-lived (about 79). For two donors (one aged 18 to 29 and one aged 80 or older), the study analyzed two additional independent replicas of 1 million unique cDNA reads from the same blood draw. Donors of different ages were randomly distributed across sequencing lanes to avoid experimental bias. Beyond this particular receptor, the publication reports: Because profiling used bulk unsorted PBMCs, naive and antigen-experienced compartments could not be compared conclusively. As age increased, observed TCR beta diversity per million T cells dropped in a roughly linear way, and a significant reduction was already evident by age 40. Estimates of total diversity based on one million sequenced T cells were regarded as lower bounds and as underestimates. Compared with the aged group, the long-lived group had more naive CD4+ T cells, fewer expanded clones and increased TCR diversity, a pattern suggesting age selection. Observed TCR beta diversity correlated strongly with the percentage of naive T cells measured by flow cytometry. Because donor CMV infection status was unknown, age-related changes in expanded clonotypes were potentially confounded.

The library was produced with 5' RACE. Sequencing instrument: Illumina HiSeq 2500. A second PCR of roughly 7 to 11 cycles was performed with a sample-barcoded 5' primer and a J-beta primer mix. A template-switch 5' adaptor carrying 12 random nucleotides introduced a unique molecular identifier onto each TCR beta cDNA molecule. At least 3 million CDR3-containing paired-end reads were obtained from each sample. The Mint cDNA synthesis kit, primed by a TRBC-specific oligonucleotide, was used to synthesize first-strand cDNA from all RNA. After uracil-DNA glycosylase treatment, a first 18-cycle PCR used universal primers M1SS and BC2_uni_R on all cDNA. The original methods were these. Normalization of each sample was performed by random selection of 1 million high-quality reads, each carrying a distinct molecular identifier. Instead of being binned into consensus sequences, reads with shared molecular identifiers were discarded. MiTCR, run with a Q25 quality threshold and the strictest error-elimination algorithm, handled CDR3 identification, clonotype clustering and error correction. Lower-bound total TCR beta diversity was estimated with a nonparametric unseen species model using Euler transformation. TCRdb took the public reads, trimmed them with fastp at Q25, ran MiXCR for clone calling and kept in-frame beta chains. Each record represents a unique CDR3 protein, reported with the most common genes and DNA among its rows. These V and J calls are TCRdb output, not the study's own analysis. Here the sample has 850,000 to 950,000 distinct CDR3 sequences; around 26% occur a single time. Around 15% of the sample lies in the top ten.

The CDR3 contains 14 residues, cysteine and phenylalanine counted. Solely the CDR3 DNA is kept, with 42 bases framed from the first base. Here V drops 7 bases and J drops 7 bases, and the junction holds 6 bases not matched to any gene. CDR1 and CDR2, looked up from the germline V gene, are SGHTA and FQGNSA. This clonotype came up many times. What antigen it recognizes has not been identified. No much larger clone is present one base from it, and per-base qualities are unavailable. The donors were under 40 Caucasian individuals from Russia, aged about 6 to 95 years, who were systemically healthy. Roughly 10 milliliters of peripheral blood were collected from each donor into EDTA-treated Vacutainer tubes. Ficoll-Paque density-gradient centrifugation was used to isolate PBMCs, with at least 7 million obtained per sample. Total RNA was extracted from PBMCs with Trizol reagent, with at least 6 micrograms obtained per sample. For every donor, an aliquot of PBMCs went through flow cytometry to measure the percentages of naive CD45RAhigh/CD27high T cells.

Sequencing was performed on blood. The receptor comes from an elderly woman in good health. The chain uses TRBV7-2 and TRBJ2-1; a stretch of 11 junction bases matches TRBD2. The DNA sequence follows: TGTGCCAGCAACATAGCGGGGGGGCCTAATGAGCAGTTCTTC. Its translation is CASNIAGGPNEQFF. With all but the CDR3 taken from the reference TRBV7-2 and TRBJ2-1 genes, the full variable domain is: GAGVSQSPSNKVTEKGKDVELRCDPISGHTALYWYRQSLGQGLEFLIYFQGNSAPDKSGLPSDRFSAERTGGSVSTLTIQRTQQEDSAVYLCASNIAGGPNEQFFGPGTRLTVL.